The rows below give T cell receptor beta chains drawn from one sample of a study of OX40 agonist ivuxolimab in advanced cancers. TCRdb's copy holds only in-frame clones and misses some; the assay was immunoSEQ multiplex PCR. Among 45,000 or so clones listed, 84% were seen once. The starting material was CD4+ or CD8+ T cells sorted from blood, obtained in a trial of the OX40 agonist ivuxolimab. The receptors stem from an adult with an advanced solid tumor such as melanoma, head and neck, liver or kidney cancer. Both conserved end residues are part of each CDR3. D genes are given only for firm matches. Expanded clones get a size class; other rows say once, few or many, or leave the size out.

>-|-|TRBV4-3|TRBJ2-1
CASSSGSMPVRSEQFF
TGCGCCAGCAGCTCAGGGTCCATGCCAGTGAGAAGCGAGCAGTTCTTC
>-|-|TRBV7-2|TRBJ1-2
CASSNAGGYTF
TGTGCCAGCAGCAATGCAGGGGGCTACACCTTC
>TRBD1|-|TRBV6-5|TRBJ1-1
CASSYSRGRSTEAFF
TGTGCCAGCAGTTATAGCAGGGGGCGAAGTACTGAAGCTTTCTTT
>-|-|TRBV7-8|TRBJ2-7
CASSLGGGSGIISYEQYF
TGTGCCAGCAGCCTCGGCGGGGGCAGCGGGATAATCTCCTACGAGCAGTACTTC
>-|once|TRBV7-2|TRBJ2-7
CASTSRSSYEQYF
TGTGCCAGCACCTCAAGGTCCTCCTACGAGCAGTACTTC
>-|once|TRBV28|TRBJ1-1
CASSLGGGAFF
TGTGCCAGCAGTTTAGGGGGAGGAGCTTTCTTT
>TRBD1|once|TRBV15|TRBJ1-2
CATSRDRQGAYGYTF
TGTGCCACCAGCAGAGACCGACAGGGCGCCTATGGCTACACCTTC
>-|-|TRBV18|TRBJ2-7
CASSPGLGADFSYEQYF
TGTGCCAGCTCACCCGGGCTGGGAGCGGACTTCTCCTACGAGCAGTACTTC
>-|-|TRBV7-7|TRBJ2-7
CASSLAQDPSYEQYF
TGTGCCAGCAGCTTAGCGCAGGACCCCTCCTACGAGCAGTACTTC
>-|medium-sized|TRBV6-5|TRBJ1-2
CASSYSTGMYGYTF
TGTGCCAGCAGTTACAGTACCGGAATGTATGGCTACACCTTC
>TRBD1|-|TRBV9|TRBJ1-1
CASSVVSRGDTEAFF
TGTGCCAGCAGCGTAGTTAGCAGGGGGGACACTGAAGCTTTCTTT
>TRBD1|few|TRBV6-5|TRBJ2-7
CASSVGQANYEQYF
TGTGCCAGCAGTGTCGGACAGGCCAACTACGAGCAGTACTTC
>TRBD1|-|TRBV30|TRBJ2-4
CAWSRTGGKNIQYF
TGTGCCTGGAGTCGGACAGGGGGCAAAAACATTCAGTACTTC
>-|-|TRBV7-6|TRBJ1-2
CASSLGARGALYGYTF
TGTGCCAGCAGCTTAGGGGCACGGGGGGCTCTGTATGGCTACACCTTC